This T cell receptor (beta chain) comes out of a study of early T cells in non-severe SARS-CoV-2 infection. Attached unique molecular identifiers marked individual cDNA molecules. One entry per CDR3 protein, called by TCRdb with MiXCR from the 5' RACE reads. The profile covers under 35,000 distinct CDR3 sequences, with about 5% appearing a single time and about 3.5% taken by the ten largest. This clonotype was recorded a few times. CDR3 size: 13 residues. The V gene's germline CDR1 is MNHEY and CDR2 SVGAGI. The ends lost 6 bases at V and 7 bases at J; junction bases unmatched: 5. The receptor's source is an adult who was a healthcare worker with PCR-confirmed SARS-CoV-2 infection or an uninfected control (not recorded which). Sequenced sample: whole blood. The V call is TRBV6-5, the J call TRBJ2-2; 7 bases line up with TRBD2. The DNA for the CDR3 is TGTGCCAGCAGGGCTAGCGGAGTCGGGGAGCTGTTTTTT. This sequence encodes CASRASGVGELFF.